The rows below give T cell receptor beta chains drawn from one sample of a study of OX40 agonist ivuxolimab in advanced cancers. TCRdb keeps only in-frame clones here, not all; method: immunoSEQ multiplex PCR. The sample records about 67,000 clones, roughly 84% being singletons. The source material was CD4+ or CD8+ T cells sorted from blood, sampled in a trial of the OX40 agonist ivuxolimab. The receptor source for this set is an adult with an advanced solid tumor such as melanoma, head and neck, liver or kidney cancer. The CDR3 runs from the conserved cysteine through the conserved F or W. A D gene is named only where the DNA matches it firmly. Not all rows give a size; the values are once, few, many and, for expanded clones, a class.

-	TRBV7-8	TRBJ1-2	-	CASSLVGGAGGYTF	TGTGCCAGCAGCTTAGTCGGGGGGGCGGGTGGCTACACCTTC
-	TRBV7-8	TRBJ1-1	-	CASSVDMMNTEAFF	TGTGCCAGCAGCGTCGACATGATGAACACTGAAGCTTTCTTT
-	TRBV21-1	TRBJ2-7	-	CASSWDHPEPYEQYF	TGTGCCAGCAGCTGGGACCACCCCGAGCCCTACGAGCAGTACTTC
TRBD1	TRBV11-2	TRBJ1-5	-	CASSQGQGGQPQHF	TGTGCCAGCAGCCAAGGACAGGGGGGTCAGCCCCAGCATTTT
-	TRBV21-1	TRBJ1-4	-	CASSKGRDEKLFF	TGTGCCAGCAGCAAAGGAAGGGATGAAAAACTGTTTTTT
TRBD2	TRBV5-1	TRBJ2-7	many	CASSMQSGRVGEQYF	TGCGCCAGCAGCATGCAGTCCGGGAGGGTCGGCGAGCAGTACTTC
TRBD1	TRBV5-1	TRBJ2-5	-	CASSLGTGGETQYF	TGCGCCAGCAGCTTGGGGACAGGGGGAGAGACCCAGTACTTC
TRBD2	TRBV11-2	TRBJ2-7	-	CASSPFRLAGLQEQYF	TGTGCCAGCAGCCCCTTTAGGCTAGCGGGGCTGCAAGAGCAGTACTTC
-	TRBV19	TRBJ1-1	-	CASSIRMNTEAFF	TGTGCCAGTAGTATACGGATGAACACTGAAGCTTTCTTT
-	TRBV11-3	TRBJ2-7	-	CASSLSEGEQYF	TGTGCCAGCAGCTTATCGGAAGGCGAGCAGTACTTC
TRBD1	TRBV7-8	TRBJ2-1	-	CASRPSRGRNEQFF	TGTGCCAGCAGACCTTCCAGGGGGCGAAATGAGCAGTTCTTC
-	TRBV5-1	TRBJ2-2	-	CASSLQYTGELFF	TGCGCCAGCAGCTTGCAGTACACCGGGGAGCTGTTTTTT
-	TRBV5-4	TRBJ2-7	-	CASSRIGTRSPYEQYF	TGTGCCAGCAGCAGAATCGGGACTCGCAGCCCCTACGAGCAGTACTTC
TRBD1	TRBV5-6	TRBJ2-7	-	CASSLTGGTSSYEQYF	TGTGCCAGCAGCCTCACAGGGGGCACCAGCTCCTACGAGCAGTACTTC
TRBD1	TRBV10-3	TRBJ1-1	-	CAISESGQGAMNTEAFF	TGTGCCATCAGTGAGTCCGGGCAGGGGGCGATGAACACTGAAGCTTTCTTT
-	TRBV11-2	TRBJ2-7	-	CASSLGELDYEQYF	TGTGCCAGCAGCTTAGGGGAGTTAGACTACGAGCAGTACTTC
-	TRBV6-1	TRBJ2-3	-	CASSEVVGSQYF	TGTGCCAGCAGTGAAGTGGTAGGTTCGCAGTATTTT
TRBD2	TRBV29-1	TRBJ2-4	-	CSVGGLGPDIQYF	TGCAGCGTGGGGGGACTAGGTCCGGACATTCAGTACTTC
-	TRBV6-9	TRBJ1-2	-	CASSRDKRYGYTF	TGTGCCAGCAGCCGGGACAAAAGATATGGCTACACCTTC
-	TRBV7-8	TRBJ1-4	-	CASRPNLGGLTNEKLFF	TGTGCCAGCAGACCCAACCTCGGGGGCCTAACTAATGAAAAACTGTTTTTT
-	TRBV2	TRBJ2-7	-	CASSVGDSYEQYF	TGTGCCAGCAGTGTAGGGGACTCCTACGAGCAGTACTTC
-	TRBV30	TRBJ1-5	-	CAWRGPSGNQPQHF	TGTGCCTGGAGGGGACCCTCGGGTAATCAGCCCCAGCATTTT
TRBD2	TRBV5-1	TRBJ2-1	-	CASSLAGGRSYNEQFF	TGCGCCAGCAGCTTGGCGGGCGGGAGGTCCTACAATGAGCAGTTCTTC
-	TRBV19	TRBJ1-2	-	CASSIDGGNYGYTF	TGTGCCAGTAGTATAGACGGGGGGAATTATGGCTACACCTTC
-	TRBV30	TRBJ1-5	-	CAWSVMGDQPQHF	TGTGCCTGGAGTGTAATGGGGGATCAGCCCCAGCATTTT
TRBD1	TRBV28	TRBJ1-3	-	CASSGAQGAGNTIYF	TGTGCCAGCAGTGGGGCACAGGGGGCTGGAAACACCATATATTTT
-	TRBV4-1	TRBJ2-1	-	CASSQGRLLGVYEQFF	TGCGCCAGCAGCCAGGGACGACTCCTAGGGGTCTATGAGCAGTTCTTC
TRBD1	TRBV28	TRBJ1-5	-	CASTHLNPPDRVFGPQHF	TGTGCCAGCACCCATTTAAATCCCCCGGACAGGGTCTTCGGGCCCCAGCATTTT
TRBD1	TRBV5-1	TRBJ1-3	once	CASSLAAGTGGNTIYF	TGCGCCAGCAGCTTGGCCGCCGGGACAGGGGGAAACACCATATATTTT
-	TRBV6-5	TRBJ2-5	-	CASSTIQETQYF	TGTGCCAGCAGTACCATACAAGAGACCCAGTACTTC
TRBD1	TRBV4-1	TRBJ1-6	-	CASSQETADRARSPLHF	TGCGCCAGCAGCCAAGAAACGGCGGACAGGGCTCGCTCACCCCTCCACTTT
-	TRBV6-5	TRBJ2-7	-	CASSYGRYEQYF	TGTGCCAGCAGTTACGGGCGCTACGAGCAGTACTTC